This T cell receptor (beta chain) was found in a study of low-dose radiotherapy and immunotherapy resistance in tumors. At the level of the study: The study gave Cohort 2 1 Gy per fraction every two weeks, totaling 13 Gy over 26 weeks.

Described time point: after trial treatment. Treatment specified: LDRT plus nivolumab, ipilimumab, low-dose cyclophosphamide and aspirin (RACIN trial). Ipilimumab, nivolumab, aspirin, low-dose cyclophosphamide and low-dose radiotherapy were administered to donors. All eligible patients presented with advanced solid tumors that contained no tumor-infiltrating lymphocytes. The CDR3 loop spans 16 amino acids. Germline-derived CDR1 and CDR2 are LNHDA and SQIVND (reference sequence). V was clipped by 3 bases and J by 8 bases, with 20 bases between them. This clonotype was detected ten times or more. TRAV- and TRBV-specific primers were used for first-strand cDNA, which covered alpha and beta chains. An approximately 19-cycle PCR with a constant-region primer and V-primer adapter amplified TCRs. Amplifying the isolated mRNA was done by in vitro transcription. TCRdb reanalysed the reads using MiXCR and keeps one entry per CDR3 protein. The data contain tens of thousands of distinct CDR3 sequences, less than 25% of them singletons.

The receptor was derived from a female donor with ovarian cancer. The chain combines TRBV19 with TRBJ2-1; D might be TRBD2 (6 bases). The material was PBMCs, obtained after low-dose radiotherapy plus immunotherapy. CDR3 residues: CASSIRSGGGGDEQFF. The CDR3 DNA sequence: TGTGCCAGTAGTATTCGTAGCGGAGGAGGAGGGGATGAGCAGTTCTTC.